The rows below give T cell receptor beta chains drawn from one sample of a study of OX40 agonist ivuxolimab in advanced cancers. Method: immunoSEQ multiplex PCR; TCRdb's copy keeps in-frame clones and lacks some. The table includes approximately 84,000 clones, roughly 94% detected once. This material consisted of CD4+ or CD8+ T cells sorted from blood, taken in a trial of the OX40 agonist ivuxolimab. These receptors were collected from an adult with an advanced solid tumor such as melanoma, head and neck, liver or kidney cancer. CDR3s include the opening cysteine and the closing phenylalanine or tryptophan. The order of the fields is clone size, J gene, D gene, V gene, CDR3 protein, CDR3 DNA. A D gene is named only where the DNA matches it firmly. Rows may omit the clone size; those that give it use once, few, many or a size class.

clone size: -; J gene: TRBJ1-2; D gene: TRBD1; V gene: TRBV6-5; CDR3 protein: CASRPGQAVYGYTF; CDR3 DNA: TGTGCCAGCAGACCCGGACAGGCCGTGTATGGCTACACCTTC
clone size: -; J gene: TRBJ2-4; D gene: -; V gene: TRBV30; CDR3 protein: CAWSGGDLDIQYF; CDR3 DNA: TGTGCCTGGAGTGGAGGCGATTTAGACATTCAGTACTTC
clone size: -; J gene: TRBJ1-2; D gene: TRBD1; V gene: TRBV7-2; CDR3 protein: CASSWTGDFSNYGYTF; CDR3 DNA: TGTGCCAGCAGCTGGACAGGGGACTTCTCTAACTATGGCTACACCTTC
clone size: few; J gene: TRBJ1-5; D gene: TRBD1; V gene: TRBV28; CDR3 protein: CASSLGQGKQPQHF; CDR3 DNA: TGTGCCAGCAGCCTAGGACAGGGAAAACAGCCCCAGCATTTT
clone size: -; J gene: TRBJ2-1; D gene: -; V gene: TRBV5-1; CDR3 protein: CASSLVGGTYNEQFF; CDR3 DNA: TGCGCCAGCAGCTTGGTCGGGGGTACCTACAATGAGCAGTTCTTC
clone size: -; J gene: TRBJ2-3; D gene: -; V gene: TRBV7-6; CDR3 protein: CASSGLGSTDTQYF; CDR3 DNA: TGTGCCAGCTCTGGCCTAGGGAGCACAGATACGCAGTATTTT
clone size: -; J gene: TRBJ2-1; D gene: -; V gene: TRBV5-1; CDR3 protein: CASSVSGRSPFF; CDR3 DNA: TGCGCCAGCAGCGTTAGTGGTCGAAGCCCGTTCTTC
clone size: -; J gene: TRBJ2-7; D gene: -; V gene: TRBV12-5; CDR3 protein: CASGLGGVSYEQYF; CDR3 DNA: TGTGCTAGTGGTTTGGGCGGGGTCTCCTACGAGCAGTACTTC
clone size: -; J gene: TRBJ1-2; D gene: -; V gene: TRBV15; CDR3 protein: CATSTRGSYGYTF; CDR3 DNA: TGTGCCACCAGCACCAGGGGATCCTATGGCTACACCTTC
clone size: -; J gene: TRBJ1-2; D gene: TRBD1; V gene: TRBV9; CDR3 protein: CASSIGGRGTYGYTF; CDR3 DNA: TGTGCCAGCAGCATAGGGGGCAGGGGGACCTATGGCTACACCTTC
clone size: -; J gene: TRBJ2-2; D gene: -; V gene: TRBV5-6; CDR3 protein: CASSLGPGSNTGELFF; CDR3 DNA: TGTGCCAGCAGCTTGGGACCGGGGTCGAACACCGGGGAGCTGTTTTTT
clone size: -; J gene: TRBJ2-1; D gene: TRBD2; V gene: TRBV2; CDR3 protein: CASSPKGGSTGNEQFF; CDR3 DNA: TGTGCCAGCAGTCCCAAGGGCGGGAGTACGGGCAATGAGCAGTTCTTC
clone size: -; J gene: TRBJ1-5; D gene: -; V gene: TRBV4-1; CDR3 protein: CASSQDGPSYQPQHF; CDR3 DNA: TGCGCCAGCAGCCAAGATGGGCCTTCTTATCAGCCCCAGCATTTT
clone size: -; J gene: TRBJ2-7; D gene: TRBD2; V gene: TRBV15; CDR3 protein: CATSPSRREGREQYF; CDR3 DNA: TGTGCCACCAGCCCCTCCCGGCGGGAGGGCCGGGAGCAGTACTTC